One and the same sample provided the 9 T cell receptor beta chains below, sequenced in a study of control samples from healthy donors and cancer patients. The method was immunoSEQ multiplex PCR; TCRdb's version includes in-frame clones alone and lacks a portion of them. The table has about 130,000 clones, 80% to 95% seen once. Sequencing was performed on blood. These receptors originate from a young man in good health.

This clone was detected only a few times. The chain is built from TRBV7-2 and TRBJ1-6; 7 bases match TRBD1. The germline V gene has CDR1 SGHTA and CDR2 FQGNSA. The trim removed 5 bases at V and 6 bases at J, leaving 7 bases unmatched. The CDR3 spans 15 residues. For the CDR3, the DNA is TGTGCCAGCAGCCCCTCTGCAGGGGGTAATTCACCCCTCCACTTT. It codes for CASSPSAGGNSPLHF.

The CDR3 loop reads CASSLLTGGNSPLHF. The CDR3 DNA follows: TGTGCCAGCAGTCTACTAACAGGGGGCAATTCACCCCTCCACTTT. V is TRBV14 and J is TRBJ1-6; 9 positions agree with TRBD1. Germline trimming cut 6 bases from V and 7 bases from J; bases unmatched to any gene: 7. The V gene's germline CDR1 is SGHDN and CDR2 FVKESK. The CDR3 runs to 15 residues.

The chain links TRBV13 to TRBJ1-1, with D perhaps TRBD1 (6 bases). Trimming removed 1 base from V and 10 bases from J, with 16 bases in between. The CDR3 runs to 14 residues. Germline CDR1 and CDR2: PRHDT and FYEKMQ (reference sequence). DNA of the CDR3: TGTGCCAGCAGCTTAGCCCCGAACAGGGTCGGAGCTTTCTTT. Translated: CASSLAPNRVGAFF.

The chain has TRBV5-1 and TRBJ1-1; possible D gene TRBD1, 6 bases. In germline, CDR1 is SGHRS, CDR2 YFSETQ. The ends were cut back, 4 bases at V and 3 bases at J, with 13 bases in the middle. The CDR3 has 14 amino acids. The CDR3 is CASSPTGRDTEAFF. The CDR3 DNA reads as TGCGCCAGCAGCCCAACAGGGAGGGACACTGAAGCTTTCTTT.

V gene TRBV21-1 combines with J gene TRBJ2-1; the table's D call of TRBD2 was not tested on the DNA. TRBV21-1 counts as a pseudogene. The CDR3 is 19 amino acids. Here the CDR3 DNA reads TGTGCCAGCAGCGCGAAGTCCGGGACTAGCGGGGTTACTTACAATGAGCAGTTCTTC. Translating gives CASSAKSGTSGVTYNEQFF.

DNA of the CDR3: TGTGCCAGCAGCTTTGGACTAGCGGGGGACCACACCGGGGAGCTGTTTTTT. It codes for CASSFGLAGDHTGELFF. The V gene is TRBV7-9, the J gene TRBJ2-2; TRBD2 matches 13 bases. The CDR3 covers 17 residues. Germline trimming cut 3 bases from V and 3 bases from J; bases unmatched to any gene: 4. Looked up from germline, CDR1 is SEHNR and CDR2 is FQNEAQ (reference sequence).

This sequence joins TRBV10-3 and TRBJ1-2; possibly TRBD1 for D (5 bases). Germline V gene sequence: CDR1 ENHRY, CDR2 SYGVKD. The CDR3 sequence is 15 residues long. Trimming took 2 bases from V and 2 from J, leaving 12 bases between them. The CDR3 spells CAISEGAGPNYGYTF. The CDR3 bases are TGTGCCATCAGTGAGGGGGCAGGGCCCAACTATGGCTACACCTTC.

The chain's CDR3 is CASSQAYRGGNTEAFF. CDR3 bases: TGTGCCAGCAGCCAAGCCTATAGGGGAGGGAACACTGAAGCTTTCTTT. The chain has TRBV14 and TRBJ1-1; weak D call: TRBD1 (5 bases). There are 16 residues in the CDR3. Germline V gene sequence: CDR1 SGHDN, CDR2 FVKESK. Trimming left V 1 base short and J 1 base short, with 13 bases between. Combining the CDR3 with reference TRBV14 and TRBJ1-1 gives the whole variable domain EAGVTQFPSHSVIEKGQTVTLRCDPISGHDNLYWYRRVMGKEIKFLLHFVKESKQDESGMPNNRFLAERTGGTYSTLKVQPAELEDSGVYFCASSQAYRGGNTEAFFGQGTRLTVV.

V and J are TRBV3-1 (or the pseudogene TRBV3-2) and TRBJ1-3, with 7 bases identical to TRBD1. In germline, CDR1 is LGHDT, CDR2 YNNKEL (reference sequence). The CDR3 runs 15 residues. With V trimmed by 6 bases and J by 2 bases, 7 bases remained unmatched. Here the CDR3 DNA reads TGTGCCAGCAGTTTGGGCGGGACAGCTGGAAACACCATATATTTT. It yields the protein CASSLGGTAGNTIYF.